These 12 T cell receptor beta chains were sequenced from one sample in a study of T cell clonality in common variable immunodeficiency. Only in-frame clones appear in the TCRdb table, and some are missing; sequencing was by immunoSEQ multiplex PCR. The sample has about 45,000 clones, none seen only once; the top ten hold 0.68%. Input material: peripheral blood mononuclear cells. These receptors were taken from a person between 18 and 69 years old in good health.

This clone occurred many times. The read is 3 residues too short to cover the CDR3 end, so that end is filled in from the germline J gene. The chain has TRBV15 and TRBJ2-7; D uncertain. This CDR3 contains 12 residues. The germline V gene has CDR1 LNHNV and CDR2 YYDKDF (reference sequence). The V end was cut by 0 bases, the J end by 3 bases, with 3 bases between. CDR3 bases read: TGTGCCACCAGCAGAGATTACTACGAG. Translation gives CATSRDYYE. The CDR3 as a whole reads CATSRDYYEQYF.

Many counts were recorded for this clone. The missing CDR3 end, 3 residues past where the read stops, is filled in from the germline J gene. The chain links TRBV12-3 or TRBV12-4 to TRBJ2-5; TRBD1 agrees at 11 bases. There are 14 residues in the CDR3. Germline trimming cut 5 bases from V and 5 bases from J; bases unmatched to any gene: 4. Incomplete CDR3 DNA: TGTGCCAGCAGTGGACAGGGGGCGGGCGAGACC. Protein: CASSGQGAGET. The whole CDR3 is CASSGQGAGETQYF.

Notes on this clone: A read error is the likely source, as a far larger clone sits one nucleotide away. The read terminates 3 residues ahead of where the CDR3 ends, so the germline J gene completes it. Additional DNA sequences in this sample encode the identical CDR3. The chain joins TRBV19 to TRBJ1-2, with D uncertain. CDR1 is LNHDA, CDR2 SQIVND, per germline (reference sequence). The CDR3 sequence is 14 residues long. CDR3: CASSISPTNYGYTF. CDR3 bases read: TGCGCCAGTAGTATATCCCCAACTAACTATGGC.

This clone was detected many times. The read terminates 3 residues before the CDR3 end, so the remaining end is supplied by the germline J gene. This chain connects TRBV11-2 to TRBJ2-5, with D uncertain. V lost 3 bases and J 5 bases, leaving 16 bases between the germline ends. This CDR3 spans 15 amino acids. Germline CDR1 reads SGHAT; CDR2 reads FQNNGV. The CDR3 bases that were read are TGTGCCAGCAGCTTGATGTATGGCTACGGGGAGACC. Amino acids: CASSLMYGYGET. From start to end, the CDR3 is CASSLMYGYGETQYF.

This clone was observed many times. The read halts 3 residues ahead of the CDR3 end, with the missing end drawn from the germline J gene. The chain employs TRBV19 and TRBJ1-5; 7 nucleotides agree with TRBD1. CDR3 size: 13 residues. Looked up from germline, CDR1 is LNHDA and CDR2 is SQIVND (reference sequence). J gave up 5 bases and V 8 bases, and 6 bases lay outside the gene matches. The CDR3 loop is CASSTGEYQPQHF. The CDR3 DNA, read in part, is TGTGCCAGTTCTACAGGGGAGTATCAGCCC.

This clone was observed at least ten times. The read ends 3 residues before the CDR3 terminus; that terminus is restored from the germline J gene. The rearrangement joins TRBV30 to TRBJ2-1; 7 bases fit TRBD2. The V gene's germline CDR1 is GTSNPN and CDR2 SVGIG (reference sequence). The CDR3 has 16 residues. Losses at the gene ends were 0 bases for V and 2 bases for J; bases not matched to a gene: 7. CDR3 DNA (partial): TGTGCCTGGAGTGTAATCCGTACTAGCGCCTACAATGAG. It encodes CAWSVIRTSAYNE. The CDR3 as a whole reads CAWSVIRTSAYNEQFF.

This clone was detected many times. The read halts 3 residues ahead of the CDR3 end, with the missing end drawn from the germline J gene. The chain employs TRBV7-8 and TRBJ1-1; 8 positions match TRBD1. V trimming: 5 bases; J trimming: 4 bases; junction bases outside the gene matches: 12. Germline CDR1 is SGHVS and CDR2 is FQNEAQ. The CDR3 length is 16 residues. This chain's CDR3 is CASSLPNRGSVTEAFF. The DNA read from the CDR3 is TGTGCCAGCAGCCTGCCCAACAGGGGGTCGGTCACTGAA.

This clone showed up many times. The read halts 3 residues ahead of the CDR3 end, with the missing end drawn from the germline J gene. This chain links TRBV11-3 with TRBJ2-3, with 7 bases that match TRBD2. The CDR3 loop spans 14 amino acids. Losses at the gene ends were 3 bases for V and 2 bases for J; bases not matched to a gene: 2. Germline CDR1 SGHNT, CDR2 YENEEA. CDR3 DNA, as far as it was read: TGTGCCAGCAGCTTGAGCGGGATCACAGATACG. Translating it yields CASSLSGITDT. From start to end, the CDR3 is CASSLSGITDTQYF.

This clone was detected a few times. The sequenced fragment ends 3 residues before the CDR3 boundary, so the rest is inferred from the germline J gene. The chain has TRBV20-1 and TRBJ1-2; unclear D gene. This CDR3 spans 14 amino acids. V gave up 3 bases and J gave up 4 bases, with 15 bases separating them. The germline V gene encodes CDR1 DFQATT and CDR2 SNEGSKA (reference sequence). The sequenced CDR3 bases are TGCAGTGCTAGTGGTACCGAGGTTTCCTATGGC. Residues: CSASGTEVSYG. The CDR3, in full, reads CSASGTEVSYGYTF.

This clone came up many times. The read gets to within 3 residues of the CDR3 end, and the germline J gene fills in the rest. The rearrangement uses TRBV2 and TRBJ2-5, with 9 bases that match TRBD2. CDR3 length: 16 amino acids. Germline lookup yields CDR1 SNHLY and CDR2 FYNNEI. V was clipped by 5 bases and J by 5 bases; unmatched bases: 12. Incomplete CDR3 DNA: TGTGCCAGCAGTCCCGGGGCTAGCGGGACTGGGGAGACC. This codes for CASSPGASGTGET. The full CDR3 sequence reads CASSPGASGTGETQYF.

This clone occurred many times. The CDR3 end lies 3 residues beyond the end of the read and is filled in from the germline J gene. The genes are TRBV18 and TRBJ2-7; D is possibly TRBD1 (5 bases). The CDR3 loop spans 12 amino acids. Germline assignment: CDR1 KGHSH and CDR2 LQKENI. V was shortened by 0 bases and J by 6 bases, with 6 bases between the two germline ends. The CDR3 DNA, read in part, is TGTGCCAGCTCACCACCTAGGGGCGAG. This codes for CASSPPRGE. The complete CDR3 sequence is CASSPPRGEQYF.

This clone has ten or more counts. Read sequence stops 3 residues before the CDR3 end, and the germline J gene provides the missing end. The chain links TRBV19 to TRBJ1-2; D perhaps matches TRBD1 (5 bases). Germline V gives CDR1 LNHDA, CDR2 SQIVND (reference sequence). Deletions cut 0 bases from V and 7 bases from J, with 12 bases between. This CDR3 has 14 amino acids. CDR3: CASSIDGAPGGYTF. The sequenced CDR3 bases are TGTGCCAGTAGTATAGATGGGGCTCCGGGTGGC. Full variable domain (missing parts from reference TRBV19 and TRBJ1-2): DGGITQSPKYLFRKEGQNVTLSCEQNLNHDAMYWYRQDPGQGLRLIYYSQIVNDFQKGDIAEGYSVSREKKESFPLTVTSAQKNPTAFYLCASSIDGAPGGYTFGSGTRLTVV.